A selection of T cell receptor beta chains follows, all from one sample in a study of T cells in localized non-small cell lung cancer. Method: immunoSEQ multiplex PCR; TCRdb's copy keeps in-frame clones and lacks some. The sample contains about 41,000 clones, 86% of which appear only once. The starting material was peripheral blood, obtained before any cancer treatment. The receptors were sampled from a woman aged 18-49 years with stage III lung adenocarcinoma. The CDR3 runs from the conserved cysteine through the conserved F or W. Fields, in order: CDR3 protein, CDR3 DNA, V gene, J gene, clone size, D gene. D genes are given only for firm matches. Clone size, where shown, is once, few, many, or a class for clones that have expanded.

CDR3aa: CASKAGGSEAFF
CDR3nt: TGTGCCAGCAAGGCAGGGGGCAGTGAAGCTTTCTTT
v_gene: TRBV2
j_gene: TRBJ1-1
abundance: NA
d_gene: TRBD1

CDR3aa: CASSETGGLSNEKLFF
CDR3nt: TGTGCCAGCAGTGAGACAGGGGGCCTATCTAATGAAAAACTGTTTTTT
v_gene: TRBV2
j_gene: TRBJ1-4
abundance: NA
d_gene: TRBD1

CDR3aa: CASGWADTQYF
CDR3nt: TGTGCTAGTGGTTGGGCAGATACGCAGTATTTT
v_gene: TRBV12-5
j_gene: TRBJ2-3
abundance: NA
d_gene: NA

CDR3aa: CASSYPSGTGDEKLFF
CDR3nt: TGTGCCAGCAGTTACCCCTCCGGGACAGGGGATGAAAAACTGTTTTTT
v_gene: TRBV6-5
j_gene: TRBJ1-4
abundance: NA
d_gene: TRBD1

CDR3aa: CASKTDQGTEAFF
CDR3nt: TGTGCCAGCAAGACAGACCAGGGCACTGAAGCTTTCTTT
v_gene: TRBV2
j_gene: TRBJ1-1
abundance: NA
d_gene: NA

CDR3aa: CASSSQGGQPQHF
CDR3nt: TGTGCCAGTAGCTCTCAGGGCGGGCAGCCCCAGCATTTT
v_gene: TRBV19
j_gene: TRBJ1-5
abundance: NA
d_gene: NA

CDR3aa: CASSLAYNQPQHF
CDR3nt: TGTGCCAGTAGTCTGGCGTACAATCAGCCCCAGCATTTT
v_gene: TRBV19
j_gene: TRBJ1-5
abundance: NA
d_gene: NA

CDR3aa: CASTLRDTQYF
CDR3nt: TGTGCCAGCACCTTAAGGGATACGCAGTATTTT
v_gene: TRBV5-4
j_gene: TRBJ2-3
abundance: NA
d_gene: NA

CDR3aa: CASSVATGYQETQYF
CDR3nt: TGTGCCAGCAGCGTAGCGACGGGGTATCAAGAGACCCAGTACTTC
v_gene: TRBV9
j_gene: TRBJ2-5
abundance: NA
d_gene: NA

CDR3aa: CASGGGGGYNEQFF
CDR3nt: TGTGCCAGCGGCGGCGGGGGGGGTTACAATGAGCAGTTCTTC
v_gene: TRBV6-5
j_gene: TRBJ2-1
abundance: few
d_gene: TRBD2

CDR3aa: CASSFNAAGARREQYF
CDR3nt: TGTGCCAGCAGCTTCAACGCCGCCGGGGCCCGTCGCGAGCAGTACTTC
v_gene: TRBV7-2
j_gene: TRBJ2-7
abundance: NA
d_gene: NA

CDR3aa: CAWSVHRQETQYF
CDR3nt: TGTGCCTGGAGTGTACACCGACAAGAGACCCAGTACTTC
v_gene: TRBV30
j_gene: TRBJ2-5
abundance: NA
d_gene: NA

CDR3aa: CASSFYGEEQFF
CDR3nt: TGTGCCAGCAGTTTCTACGGAGAGGAGCAGTTCTTC
v_gene: TRBV27
j_gene: TRBJ2-1
abundance: NA
d_gene: NA

CDR3aa: CASSPPVVVDGYTF
CDR3nt: TGTGCCAGCTCACCACCGGTGGTAGTGGATGGCTACACCTTC
v_gene: TRBV18
j_gene: TRBJ1-2
abundance: NA
d_gene: NA

CDR3aa: CASSGGLADEQFF
CDR3nt: TGTGCCAGCAGTGGGGGACTAGCCGATGAGCAGTTCTTC
v_gene: TRBV2
j_gene: TRBJ2-1
abundance: NA
d_gene: TRBD2